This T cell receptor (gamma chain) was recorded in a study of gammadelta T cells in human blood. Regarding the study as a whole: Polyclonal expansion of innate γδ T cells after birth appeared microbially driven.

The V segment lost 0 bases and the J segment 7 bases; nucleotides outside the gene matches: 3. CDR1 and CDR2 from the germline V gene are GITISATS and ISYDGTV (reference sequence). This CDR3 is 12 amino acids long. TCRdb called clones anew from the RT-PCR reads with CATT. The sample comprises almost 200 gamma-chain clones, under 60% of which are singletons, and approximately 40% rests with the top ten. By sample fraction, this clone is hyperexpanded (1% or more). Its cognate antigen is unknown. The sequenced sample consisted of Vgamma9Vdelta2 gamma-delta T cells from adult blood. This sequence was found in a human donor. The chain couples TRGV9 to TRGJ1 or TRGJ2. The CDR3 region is CALWEVPYKKLF. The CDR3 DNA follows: TGTGCCTTGTGGGAGGTGCCCTATAAGAAACTCTTT.